This is a list of T cell receptor beta chains from one sample in a study of control samples from healthy donors and cancer patients. Sequencing was performed with immunoSEQ multiplex PCR; in TCRdb, only in-frame clones are kept and a portion is missing. The sample has fewer than 200,000 clones, roughly 93% seen once; the top ten hold roughly 4%. Sequenced sample: blood. The receptors derive from a woman aged 55-75 years in good health. CDR3s include the opening cysteine and the closing phenylalanine or tryptophan. A D gene is named only where the DNA matches it firmly. Some rows mark clone size as missing; the rest say once, few, many or name a class of expanded clone.

>.|TRBD1|TRBJ2-1|TRBV9
CASSVRGDRGYNEQFF
TGTGCCAGCAGCGTCAGAGGGGACAGGGGATACAATGAGCAGTTCTTC
>.|TRBD1|TRBJ1-2|TRBV15
CATSRSQGAEGYGYTF
TGTGCCACCAGCAGATCGCAGGGGGCGGAAGGCTATGGCTACACCTTC
>.|.|TRBJ2-5|TRBV14
CASSQDHGIGIDQYF
TGTGCCAGCAGCCAAGATCACGGGATTGGGATCGACCAGTACTTC
>.|.|TRBJ1-6|TRBV7-2
CASSLSYSPLHF
TGTGCCAGCAGCTTAAGTTATTCACCCCTCCACTTT
>.|TRBD2|TRBJ2-3|TRBV19
CASKRGPFTDTQYF
TGTGCCAGCAAGCGGGGGCCTTTCACAGATACGCAGTATTTT
>.|TRBD1|TRBJ1-3|TRBV3-1/TRBV3-2
CASSQRTGREDTIYF
TGTGCCAGCAGCCAGAGGACAGGGAGAGAGGACACCATATATTTT
>.|.|TRBJ1-1|TRBV5-4
CASSLGMGGVNTEAFF
TGTGCCAGCAGCTTGGGGATGGGGGGCGTAAACACTGAAGCTTTCTTT
>.|.|TRBJ1-1|TRBV19
CASSKSALNTEAFF
TGTGCCAGTAGTAAGTCAGCCTTGAACACTGAAGCTTTCTTT
>.|TRBD1|TRBJ1-1|TRBV7-8
CASSLGQGVSLTEAFF
TGTGCCAGCAGCTTGGGACAGGGAGTCAGCCTCACTGAAGCTTTCTTT
>.|.|TRBJ1-5|TRBV25-1
CASGRGVQPQHF
TGTGCCAGCGGACGAGGGGTGCAGCCCCAGCATTTT
>.|TRBD1|TRBJ2-1|TRBV30
CAWRGDRGDEQFF
TGTGCCTGGAGGGGGGACAGGGGCGATGAGCAGTTCTTC
>.|.|TRBJ2-2|TRBV6-4
CASSERSGAGELFF
TGTGCCAGCAGTGAAAGGTCTGGGGCCGGGGAGCTGTTTTTT
>.|TRBD1|TRBJ1-1|TRBV7-9
CASSSMDRGRAFF
TGTGCCAGCAGCTCCATGGACAGGGGAAGAGCTTTCTTT
>.|.|TRBJ1-5|TRBV5-1
CASSLGPERNQPQHF
TGCGCCAGCAGCTTAGGACCAGAGCGCAATCAGCCCCAGCATTTT
>few|.|TRBJ1-1|TRBV18
CASSPGNTEAFF
TGTGCCAGCTCACCAGGGAACACTGAAGCTTTCTTT
>.|TRBD1|TRBJ2-1|TRBV20-1
CSASSGTGVRNEQFF
TGCAGTGCTAGTTCCGGGACAGGGGTTCGGAATGAGCAGTTCTTC